This TCR beta chain is from a study of cytomegalovirus exposure and HLA in healthy donors. Study-level information: Drawn from HLA-typed donors, 80 million to 95 million unique TCRs were held in an early data release.

In the PCR, 60 Vbeta and 13 Jbeta primers were used. Generated by immunoSEQ multiplex PCR, the TCRdb table keeps only in-frame clones and is missing some. Its table lists 80,000 or so clones. In the case of this clone: Its matching antigen is unknown.

Study results and caveats: The listing of 150 to 200 TCR beta chains classed them as cytomegalovirus-associated. HLA restriction was apparent for most CMV-associated TCR beta chains in a later analysis.

Material for sequencing was PBMCs. The TCR was taken from a woman in her 30s in good health and CMV-seronegative.

The CDR3 reads CASSQGPSRASTDTQYF. The DNA for the CDR3 is TGTGCCAGCAGCCAAGGGCCGTCGCGGGCGAGCACAGATACGCAGTATTTT. The V gene is TRBV4-2, the J gene TRBJ2-3, with D perhaps TRBD2 (5 bases). V gave up 1 base and J gave up 0 bases, with 14 bases separating them. In germline, CDR1 is LGHNA, CDR2 YNFKEQ. The CDR3 is 17 amino acids.